The 29 T cell receptor beta chains in this list originate from one sample, sequenced in a study of OX40 agonist ivuxolimab in advanced cancers. Data came from immunoSEQ multiplex PCR; TCRdb stores just in-frame clones and leaves some out. The sample carries some 42,000 clones, more than 80% recorded once. The source material was CD4+ or CD8+ T cells sorted from blood, sampled in a trial of the OX40 agonist ivuxolimab. These receptor sequences come from an adult with an advanced solid tumor such as melanoma, head and neck, liver or kidney cancer.

J is TRBJ1-3 and V is TRBV28; TRBD1 matches at 7 bases. There are 15 residues in the CDR3. Germline lookup yields CDR1 MDHEN and CDR2 SYDVKM. J lost 0 bases, V lost 6 bases, and 5 bases had no gene match. CDR3 DNA: TGTGCCAGCAGGCCGGACAGGTCCTCTGGAAACACCATATATTTT. Translated, it gives CASRPDRSSGNTIYF.

This sequence joins TRBV28 and TRBJ2-5; D unresolved. The DNA end lines up better with TRBJ2-7; the J call may be wrong. The CDR3 is made up of 14 amino acids. CDR1 and CDR2 from the germline V gene are MDHEN and SYDVKM. DNA for the CDR3: TGTGCCAGCAGTTTGGTGGGGAATCACTACGAGCAGTACTTC. Its translation: CASSLVGNHYEQYF.

V usage is TRBV5-1 and J usage is TRBJ2-1; D is undetermined. CDR3 length: 10 amino acids. V was trimmed by 4 bases and J by 5 bases, leaving 1 base between them. CDR1 is SGHRS, CDR2 YFSETQ, per germline. The CDR3 nucleotides are TGCGCCAGCAGCAACAATGAGCAGTTCTTC. It is translated as CASSNNEQFF.

The chain combines TRBV15 with TRBJ1-1, with unresolved D. From germline, CDR1 is LNHNV and CDR2 YYDKDF (reference sequence). The CDR3 is 13 amino acids. V lost 7 bases, J lost 1 base, and 10 bases lay in between. The CDR3 bases are TGTGCCACCACACAGACCGAGAACACTGAAGCTTTCTTT. It is translated as CATTQTENTEAFF.

The chain combines TRBV5-1 with TRBJ1-2; 11 bases are shared with TRBD1. The V gene end was trimmed by 3 bases and the J gene end by 6 bases; junction bases not matched to a gene: 4. This CDR3 spans 14 amino acids. Germline values: CDR1 SGHRS, CDR2 YFSETQ. CDR3 residues: CASSSGQGVNGYTF. CDR3 DNA: TGCGCCAGCAGCTCGGGACAGGGGGTCAATGGCTACACCTTC.

The chain couples TRBV6-1 to TRBJ2-3; TRBD1 matches at 10 bases. CDR3 length: 15 amino acids. Germline V CDR1 and CDR2: MNHNS, SASEGT. Losses at the gene ends were 7 bases for V and 3 bases for J; bases not matched to a gene: 7. The CDR3 reads CASTNPGQGTDTQYF. The CDR3 coding sequence is TGTGCCAGCACCAACCCGGGACAGGGGACAGATACGCAGTATTTT.

The CDR3 here is CASSIGGPSYEQYF. CDR3 nucleotides: TGTGCCAGTAGTATAGGGGGACCTTCCTACGAGCAGTACTTC. This rearrangement joins TRBV19 to TRBJ2-7; D may be TRBD1 or TRBD2 (5 bases each). Germline V lookup: CDR1 LNHDA, CDR2 SQIVND (reference sequence). V lost 1 base and J 1 base, leaving 8 bases between the germline ends. The CDR3 totals 14 residues.

The CDR3 spells CASRGTVNTEAFF. In nucleotides, the CDR3 is TGTGCCAGCAGGGGGACAGTGAACACTGAAGCTTTCTTT. V is TRBV6-6 and J is TRBJ1-1, with 7 bases aligning to TRBD1. With 6 bases clipped from V and 0 bases from J, the junction kept 1 base outside the gene matches. The CDR3 spans 13 residues. Germline values: CDR1 MNHNY, CDR2 SVGAGI (reference sequence).

There are a few counts of this clone. The gene calls are TRBV7-3 and TRBJ1-1; D call uncertain. The CDR3 runs 13 residues. CDR1 SGHTA and CDR2 FQGTGA come from the germline V gene. V dropped 5 bases and J dropped 5 bases, with 12 bases sitting between them. Here the CDR3 DNA reads TGTGCCAGCAGCCCCGTGGGTGATACTGAAGCTTTCTTT. Its protein is CASSPVGDTEAFF.

V and J are TRBV7-6 and TRBJ2-1; D may be TRBD1 or TRBD2 (6 bases each). The V end lost 3 bases, the J end lost 4 bases, and 13 bases lay between the germline ends. The CDR3 sequence is 15 residues long. The germline V gene encodes CDR1 SGHVS and CDR2 FNYEAQ. The CDR3, as DNA: TGTGCCAGCAGCTTGGGGGGCCCAACATACAATGAGCAGTTCTTC. It codes for CASSLGGPTYNEQFF.

The chain is built from TRBV2 and TRBJ2-7; no firm D call. CDR1 is SNHLY, CDR2 FYNNEI, per germline. The CDR3 sequence is 12 residues long. Trimming pared 0 bases from V and 4 bases from J, leaving 4 bases between. The CDR3: CASSEAGYEQYF. The DNA of the CDR3 is TGTGCCAGCAGTGAAGCAGGGTACGAGCAGTACTTC.

This chain links TRBV5-1 with TRBJ2-4; no firm D call. Per the germline V gene, CDR1 is SGHRS and CDR2 is YFSETQ. Trimming pared 5 bases from V and 7 bases from J, leaving 7 bases between. This CDR3 contains 11 residues. CDR3 coding DNA: TGCGCCAGCAGATCCGGGAACATTCAGTACTTC. Translating it yields CASRSGNIQYF.

The chain combines TRBV11-2 with TRBJ1-2, with D uncertain. V shed 5 bases and J shed 5 bases, with 12 bases lying between them. Germline values: CDR1 SGHAT, CDR2 FQNNGV. This CDR3 is 13 amino acids long. Here the CDR3 reads CASSRQTEYGYTF. As DNA, the CDR3 is TGTGCCAGCAGCCGCCAAACCGAATATGGCTACACCTTC.

The chain employs TRBV29-1 and TRBJ2-3; 11 bases fit TRBD2. The V gene's germline CDR1 is SQVTM and CDR2 ANQGSEA. The V gene end was trimmed by 4 bases and the J gene end by 1 base; junction bases not matched to a gene: 4. The CDR3 length is 15 residues. CDR3 region: CSVATSGVRTDTQYF. The CDR3 DNA sequence: TGCAGCGTTGCGACTAGCGGGGTCCGCACAGATACGCAGTATTTT.

This chain connects TRBV18 to TRBJ1-2; D call uncertain. Between the trimmed V and J ends, which lost 0 bases and 0 bases, there was a span of 8 bases. This CDR3 region has 15 residues. Germline lookup yields CDR1 KGHSH and CDR2 LQKENI. In nucleotides, the CDR3 is TGTGCCAGCTCACCACCATCCAGAGCTAACTATGGCTACACCTTC. Protein: CASSPPSRANYGYTF.

J is TRBJ2-6 and V is TRBV4-1; TRBD2 matches at 13 bases. Per germline, CDR1 MGHRA and CDR2 YSYEKL. The J segment lost 4 bases and the V segment lost 4 bases, leaving 7 bases of the junction unmatched. CDR3 size: 18 residues. The CDR3, as DNA: TGCGCCAGCAGCCGCGGGGGACTAGCGGGGTTAGGGGCCAACGTCCTGACTTTC. Its translation is CASSRGGLAGLGANVLTF.

The CDR3, as DNA: TGTGCCATCAGTTATCAGGGTCCCTCCTCGGCCACTGAAGCTTTCTTT. It specifies CAISYQGPSSATEAFF. The chain joins TRBV10-3 to TRBJ1-1, with D possibly being TRBD1 (5 bases). The length of the CDR3 is 16 residues. V was clipped by 5 bases and J by 4 bases, with 20 bases between them. Germline V gene data show CDR1 as ENHRY and CDR2 as SYGVKD.

The V call is TRBV28, the J call TRBJ2-7, with TRBD2 matching 9 bases. Unmatched junction bases numbered 6, after V lost 3 bases and J lost 6 bases. The CDR3 covers 14 residues. CDR1 is MDHEN, CDR2 SYDVKM, per germline. The CDR3 protein is CASSFGWRGGEQYF. CDR3 sequence (DNA): TGTGCCAGCAGTTTCGGTTGGCGGGGGGGCGAGCAGTACTTC. Drawing the rest from reference TRBV28 and TRBJ2-7, the complete variable domain is DVKVTQSSRYLVKRTGEKVFLECVQDMDHENMFWYRQDPGLGLRLIYFSYDVKMKEKGDIPEGYSVSREKKERFSLILESASTNQTSMYLCASSFGWRGGEQYFGPGTRLTVT.

The gene calls are TRBV28 and TRBJ2-3; the match to TRBD1 covers 8 bases. The ends lost 7 bases at V and 0 bases at J; junction bases unmatched: 6. The CDR3 totals 15 residues. Germline assignment: CDR1 MDHEN and CDR2 SYDVKM. The CDR3: CASMETGDSTDTQYF. The CDR3 DNA sequence: TGTGCCAGCATGGAGACAGGGGATAGCACAGATACGCAGTATTTT.

The chain has TRBV28 and TRBJ1-4, with D unclear. The CDR3 consists of 12 residues. V was pared by 1 base and J by 7 bases, with 4 bases between. Germline CDR1 reads MDHEN; CDR2 reads SYDVKM. The CDR3 spells CASSLLREKLFF. The CDR3 nucleotides are TGTGCCAGCAGTTTATTGCGTGAAAAACTGTTTTTT.

The rearrangement links TRBV19 to TRBJ2-2; tentatively, D is TRBD1 (5 bases). The V end was cut by 4 bases, the J end by 0 bases, with 24 bases between. CDR3 size: 20 residues. Germline CDR1 LNHDA, CDR2 SQIVND (reference sequence). This CDR3 reads CASSSRRLTASFSNTGELFF. In DNA form, the CDR3 reads TGTGCCAGTAGTAGTCGACGTCTGACAGCTAGTTTTTCGAACACCGGGGAGCTGTTTTTT.

This chain connects TRBV11-1 to TRBJ2-7; TRBD2 is a possible D gene (5 bases). The CDR3 totals 14 residues. CDR1 and CDR2 from the germline V gene are SGHAT and FQDESV (reference sequence). The V gene lost 6 bases and the J gene lost 0 bases, with 12 bases spanning the gap. The CDR3 spells CASRERGSSYEQYF. In DNA, the CDR3 is TGTGCCAGCAGGGAGCGAGGGAGCTCCTACGAGCAGTACTTC.

The rearrangement uses TRBV7-2 and TRBJ1-3, with unresolved D. V was cut by 0 bases and J by 4 bases, with 7 bases left in between. CDR3 length: 14 amino acids. Germline-derived CDR1 and CDR2 are SGHTA and FQGNSA. The CDR3 region is CASSLAGKGNTIYF. The CDR3 region has the DNA TGTGCCAGCAGCTTAGCTGGGAAAGGAAACACCATATATTTT.

The rearrangement links TRBV6-5 to TRBJ1-2, with a weak D call TRBD1 (6 bases). V was cut by 4 bases and J by 5 bases, with 14 bases left in between. The germline CDR1 and CDR2 sequences are MNHEY and SVGAGI. The CDR3 sequence is 14 residues long. For the CDR3, the DNA is TGTGCCAGCAGTTCCCCGGCAGGGGAGTATGGCTACACCTTC. The encoded protein is CASSSPAGEYGYTF.

The chain employs TRBV15 and TRBJ2-5, with D maybe TRBD2 (5 bases). The CDR3 has 14 residues. Trimming took off 7 bases at V and 1 base at J, with 13 bases between the two ends. Germline CDR1 reads LNHNV; CDR2 reads YYDKDF (reference sequence). As DNA, the CDR3 is TGTGCCACCAACCCAGGAGGATTCCAAGAGACCCAGTACTTC. This sequence encodes CATNPGGFQETQYF.

The sample holds one count of this clone. Here the CDR3 DNA reads TGCGCCAGCAGCCACGGGACTACAACTCCTGAGCAGTTCTTC. Residues: CASSHGTTTPEQFF. The rearrangement links TRBV4-1 to TRBJ2-1, with 7 nucleotides matching TRBD2. CDR1 MGHRA and CDR2 YSYEKL come from the germline V gene. J gave up 9 bases and V 3 bases, and 8 bases lay outside the gene matches. This CDR3 is built from 14 residues.

The chain couples TRBV6-1 to TRBJ1-2; 7 bases align to TRBD1. With V trimmed by 7 bases and J by 2 bases, 7 bases remained unmatched. Germline values: CDR1 MNHNS, CDR2 SASEGT. The CDR3 runs 14 residues. CDR3 DNA: TGTGCCAGCACAGGGACAGCTCAAAACTATGGCTACACCTTC. It specifies CASTGTAQNYGYTF.

The V and J genes are TRBV5-4 and TRBJ2-5; D possibly corresponds to TRBD2 (5 bases). CDR3 length equals 13 residues. Trimming pared 7 bases from V and 5 bases from J, leaving 15 bases between. CDR1 and CDR2 (germline): SGHNT, YYREEE (reference sequence). The CDR3 spells CASGGLLGETQYF. CDR3 bases: TGTGCCAGCGGCGGACTCCTTGGGGAGACCCAGTACTTC.

This rearrangement joins TRBV7-8 to TRBJ1-5; no firm D call. This CDR3 has 16 amino acids. The germline V and J ends were trimmed by 0 bases and 7 bases, with 16 bases remaining between them. Looked up from germline, CDR1 is SGHVS and CDR2 is FQNEAQ. The CDR3: CASSLAGPGGKQPQHF. The CDR3 DNA reads TGTGCCAGCAGCTTAGCGGGCCCTGGCGGAAAACAGCCCCAGCATTTT.